The source of this TCR beta chain is a study of T cells expressing NK-cell markers. Study background: Among the eight sequenced donors, seven tested HCMV-seropositive and one tested seronegative. Study-wide findings and caveats: HCMV specificity of the expanded NKG2C+ T cell clones stayed unclear.

From germline, CDR1 is LGHDT and CDR2 YNNKEL (reference sequence). This CDR3 is built from 15 residues. As for this clonotype: Its matching antigen is unknown.

TCRdb reprocessed the 5' RACE reads, with one entry per CDR3 protein and no DNA. The listing records around 550,000 distinct CDR3 sequences. The chain employs TRBV3-1 and TRBJ1-2; the D gene TCRdb calls, TRBD1, cannot be checked with no DNA. The sequenced sample was blood T cells: a sorted CD56 or NKG2C T cell subset, CD4+ or CD8+ T cells, or bulk PBMC T cells (not recorded which). The source of this sequence is a man younger than 35 in good health. CDR3 sequence reads: CASSQGRTGGNGYTF.